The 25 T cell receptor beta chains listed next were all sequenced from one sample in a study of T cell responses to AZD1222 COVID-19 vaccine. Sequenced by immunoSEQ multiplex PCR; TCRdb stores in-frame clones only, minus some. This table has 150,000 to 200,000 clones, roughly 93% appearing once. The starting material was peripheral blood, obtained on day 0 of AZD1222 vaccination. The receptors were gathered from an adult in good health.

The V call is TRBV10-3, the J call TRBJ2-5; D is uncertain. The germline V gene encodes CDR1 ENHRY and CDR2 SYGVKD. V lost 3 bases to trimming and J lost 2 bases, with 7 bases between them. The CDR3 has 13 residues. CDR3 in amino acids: CAISEMGQETQYF. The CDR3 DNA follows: TGTGCCATCAGTGAAATGGGGCAAGAGACCCAGTACTTC.

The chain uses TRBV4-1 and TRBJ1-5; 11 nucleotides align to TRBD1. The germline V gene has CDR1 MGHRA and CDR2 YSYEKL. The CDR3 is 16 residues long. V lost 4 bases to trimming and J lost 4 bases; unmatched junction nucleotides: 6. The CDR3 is CASSPRDRGGNQPQHF. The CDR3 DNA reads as TGCGCCAGCAGCCCGAGGGACAGGGGGGGGAATCAGCCCCAGCATTTT.

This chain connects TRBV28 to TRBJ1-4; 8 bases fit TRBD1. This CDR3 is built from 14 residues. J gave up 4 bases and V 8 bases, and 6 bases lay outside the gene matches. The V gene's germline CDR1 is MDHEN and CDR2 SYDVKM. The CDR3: CASARGPFNEKLFF. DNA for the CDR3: TGTGCCAGCGCCAGGGGGCCCTTTAATGAAAAACTGTTTTTT.

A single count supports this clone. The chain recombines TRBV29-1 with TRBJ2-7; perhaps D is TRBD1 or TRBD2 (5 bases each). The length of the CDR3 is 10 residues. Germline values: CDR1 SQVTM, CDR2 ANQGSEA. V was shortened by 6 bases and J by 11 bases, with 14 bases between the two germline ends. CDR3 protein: CSVGVSEEYF. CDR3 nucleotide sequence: TGCAGCGTGGGGGTTTCGGAGGAGTACTTC.

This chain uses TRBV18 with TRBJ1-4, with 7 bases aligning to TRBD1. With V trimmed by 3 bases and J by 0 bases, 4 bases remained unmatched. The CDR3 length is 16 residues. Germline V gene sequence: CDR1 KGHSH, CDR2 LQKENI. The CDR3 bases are TGTGCCAGCTCACCGAGACAGGGCACAACTAATGAAAAACTGTTTTTT. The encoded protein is CASSPRQGTTNEKLFF.

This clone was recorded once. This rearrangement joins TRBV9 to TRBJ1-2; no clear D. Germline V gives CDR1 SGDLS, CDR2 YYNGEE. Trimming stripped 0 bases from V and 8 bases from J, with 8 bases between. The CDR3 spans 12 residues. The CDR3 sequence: CASSVGLGGYTF. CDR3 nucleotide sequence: TGTGCCAGCAGCGTAGGGCTGGGCGGCTACACCTTC.

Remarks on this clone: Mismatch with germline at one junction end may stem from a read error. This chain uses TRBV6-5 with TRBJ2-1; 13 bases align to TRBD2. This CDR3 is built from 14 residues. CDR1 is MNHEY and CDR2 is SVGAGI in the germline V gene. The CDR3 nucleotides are TGTGCCAGCACCTCCGGGACTAGCGGGGAGCGACGGGTCTTC. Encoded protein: CASTSGTSGERRVF.

The CDR3 region is CASSLAAGSRETQYF. DNA for the CDR3: TGCGCCAGCAGCTTGGCCGCAGGGTCACGAGAGACCCAGTACTTC. The gene calls are TRBV5-1 and TRBJ2-5; possibly TRBD1 for D (5 bases). The CDR3 has 15 amino acids. Trimming pared 0 bases from V and 4 bases from J, leaving 13 bases between. The germline CDR1 and CDR2 sequences are SGHRS and YFSETQ.

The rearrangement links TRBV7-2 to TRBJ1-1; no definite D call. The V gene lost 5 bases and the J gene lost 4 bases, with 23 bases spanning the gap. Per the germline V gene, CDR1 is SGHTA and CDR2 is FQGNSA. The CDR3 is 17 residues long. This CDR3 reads CASSQRTLGLSATEAFF. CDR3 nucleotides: TGTGCCAGCAGCCAACGGACTTTGGGCCTCTCAGCCACTGAAGCTTTCTTT.

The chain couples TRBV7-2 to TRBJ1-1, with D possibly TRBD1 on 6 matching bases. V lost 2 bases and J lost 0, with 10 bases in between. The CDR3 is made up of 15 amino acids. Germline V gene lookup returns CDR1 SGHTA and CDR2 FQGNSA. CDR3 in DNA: TGTGCCAGCAGCTTACGGGGGGCCTTGAACACTGAAGCTTTCTTT. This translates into CASSLRGALNTEAFF.

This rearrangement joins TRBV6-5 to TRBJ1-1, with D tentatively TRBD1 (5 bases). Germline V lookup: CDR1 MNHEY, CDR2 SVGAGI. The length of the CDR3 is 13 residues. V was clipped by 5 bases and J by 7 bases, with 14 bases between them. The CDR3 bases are TGTGCCAGCAGTACTCAGGGATCCTTTGAAGCTTTCTTT. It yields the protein CASSTQGSFEAFF.

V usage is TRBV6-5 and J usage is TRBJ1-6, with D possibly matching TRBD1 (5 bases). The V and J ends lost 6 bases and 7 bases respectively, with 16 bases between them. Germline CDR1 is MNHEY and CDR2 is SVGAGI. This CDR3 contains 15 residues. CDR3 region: CASRLGPLENSPLHF. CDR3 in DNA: TGTGCCAGCAGACTGGGACCTTTGGAAAATTCACCCCTCCACTTT.

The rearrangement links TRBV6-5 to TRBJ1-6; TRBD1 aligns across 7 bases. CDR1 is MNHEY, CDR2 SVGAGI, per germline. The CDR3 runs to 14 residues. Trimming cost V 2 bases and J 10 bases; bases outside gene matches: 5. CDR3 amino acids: CASSYDRESSPLHF. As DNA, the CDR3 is TGTGCCAGCAGTTACGACAGGGAAAGCTCACCCCTCCACTTT.

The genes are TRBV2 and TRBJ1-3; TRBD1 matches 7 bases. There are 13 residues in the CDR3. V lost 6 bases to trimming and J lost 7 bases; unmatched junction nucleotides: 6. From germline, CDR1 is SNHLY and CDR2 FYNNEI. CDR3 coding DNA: TGTGCCAGCAGCACAGGGGTGGGGAACACCATATATTTT. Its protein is CASSTGVGNTIYF. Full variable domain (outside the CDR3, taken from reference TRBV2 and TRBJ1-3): EPEVTQTPSHQVTQMGQEVILRCVPISNHLYFYWYRQILGQKVEFLVSFYNNEISEKSEIFDDQFSVERPDGSNFTLKIRSTKLEDSAMYFCASSTGVGNTIYFGEGSWLTVV.

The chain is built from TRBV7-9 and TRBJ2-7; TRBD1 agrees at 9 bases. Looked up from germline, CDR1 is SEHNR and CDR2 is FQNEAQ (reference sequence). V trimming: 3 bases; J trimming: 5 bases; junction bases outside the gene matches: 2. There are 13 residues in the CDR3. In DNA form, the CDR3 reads TGTGCCAGCAGCTTCGGGACAGGGAACGAGCAGTACTTC. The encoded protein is CASSFGTGNEQYF.

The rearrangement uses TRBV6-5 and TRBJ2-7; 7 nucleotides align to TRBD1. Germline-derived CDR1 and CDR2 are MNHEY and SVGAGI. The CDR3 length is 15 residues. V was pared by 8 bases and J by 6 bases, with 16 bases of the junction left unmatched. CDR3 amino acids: CASVRDSGVTGEQYF. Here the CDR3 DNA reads TGTGCCAGCGTTAGGGACAGTGGGGTCACAGGCGAGCAGTACTTC.

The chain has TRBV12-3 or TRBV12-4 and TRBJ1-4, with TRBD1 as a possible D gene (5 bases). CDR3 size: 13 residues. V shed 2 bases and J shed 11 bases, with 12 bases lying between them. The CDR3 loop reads CASSLTGTRKLFF. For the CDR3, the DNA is TGTGCCAGCAGTTTAACAGGAACGAGGAAACTGTTTTTT.

The CDR3 DNA sequence: TGCAGCGTTGCCGGAAATCTGGGGACTAGCCGCAATGAGCAGTTCTTC. It specifies CSVAGNLGTSRNEQFF. The gene calls are TRBV29-1 and TRBJ2-1, with 9 bases matching TRBD2. From germline, CDR1 is SQVTM and CDR2 ANQGSEA. The trim removed 4 bases at V and 6 bases at J, leaving 13 bases unmatched. CDR3 length: 16 residues.

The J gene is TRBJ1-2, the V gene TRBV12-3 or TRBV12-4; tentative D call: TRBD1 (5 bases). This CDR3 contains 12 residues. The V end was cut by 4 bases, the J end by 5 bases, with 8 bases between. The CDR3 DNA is TGTGCCAGCAGTTCCGGGACGTATGGCTACACCTTC. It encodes CASSSGTYGYTF.

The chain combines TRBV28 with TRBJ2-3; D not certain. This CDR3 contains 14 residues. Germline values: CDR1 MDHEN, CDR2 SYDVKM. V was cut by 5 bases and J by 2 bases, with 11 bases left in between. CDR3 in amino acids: CASSADTTTDTQYF. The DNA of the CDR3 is TGTGCCAGCAGTGCAGACACGACCACAGATACGCAGTATTTT. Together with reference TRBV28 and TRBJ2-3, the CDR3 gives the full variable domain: DVKVTQSSRYLVKRTGEKVFLECVQDMDHENMFWYRQDPGLGLRLIYFSYDVKMKEKGDIPEGYSVSREKKERFSLILESASTNQTSMYLCASSADTTTDTQYFGPGTRLTVL.

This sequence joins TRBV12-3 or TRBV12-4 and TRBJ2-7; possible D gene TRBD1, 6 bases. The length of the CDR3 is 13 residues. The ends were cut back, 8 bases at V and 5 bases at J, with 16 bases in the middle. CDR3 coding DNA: TGTGCCAGCGGGGAACAGGGTTTCAACGAGCAGTACTTC. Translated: CASGEQGFNEQYF.

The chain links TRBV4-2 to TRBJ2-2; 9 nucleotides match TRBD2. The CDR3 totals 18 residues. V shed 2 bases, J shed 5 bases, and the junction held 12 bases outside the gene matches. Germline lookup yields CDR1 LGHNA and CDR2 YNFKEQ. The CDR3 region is CASSQPHSRGGRTGELFF. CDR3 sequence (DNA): TGTGCCAGCAGCCAACCTCACTCGCGGGGGGGACGGACCGGGGAGCTGTTTTTT.

The CDR3 DNA reads TGTGCCAGCTCACCACCGGGGCTCGGGGGGAAAGAGACCCAGTACTTC. Translating gives CASSPPGLGGKETQYF. The rearrangement joins TRBV18 to TRBJ2-5, with 7 bases matching TRBD2. With V trimmed by 0 bases and J by 3 bases, 7 bases remained unmatched. The CDR3 covers 16 residues. The V gene's germline CDR1 is KGHSH and CDR2 LQKENI.

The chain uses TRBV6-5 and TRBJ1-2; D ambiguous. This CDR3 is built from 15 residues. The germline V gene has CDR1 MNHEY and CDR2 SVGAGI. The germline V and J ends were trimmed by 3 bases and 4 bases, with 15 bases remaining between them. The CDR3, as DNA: TGTGCCAGCAGTTATCCCGATAGGTGGTCCTATGGCTACACCTTC. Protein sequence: CASSYPDRWSYGYTF.

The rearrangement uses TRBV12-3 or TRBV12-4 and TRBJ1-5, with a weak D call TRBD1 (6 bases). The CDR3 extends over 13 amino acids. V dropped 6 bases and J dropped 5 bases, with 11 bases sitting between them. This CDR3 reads CASRRDIYQPQHF. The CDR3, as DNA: TGTGCCAGCAGAAGGGACATTTATCAGCCCCAGCATTTT.